Listed below are T cell receptor beta chains from one sample, sequenced in a study of shared clonotypes between healthy human individuals. The table came from immunoSEQ multiplex PCR; TCRdb's copy has only in-frame clones and leaves some out. The sample holds approximately 2,000,000 clones, roughly 93% seen once. The material sequenced was naive CD8+ T cells from PBMCs. Source of these receptors: a man in his late teens or twenties in good health. Some clones in this sample may be carry-over from other donors' samples. Both conserved end residues are part of each CDR3. The order of the fields is V gene, clone size, D gene, J gene, CDR3 DNA, CDR3 protein. The D gene is left open where the match is weak. Rows give clone size only sometimes, using once, few, many, or a class for an expanded clone.

v_call: TRBV19
clone_size: NA
d_call: NA
j_call: TRBJ1-5
cdr3_nt: TGTGCCAGTAGTACTTATGGCGATCAGCCCCAGCATTTT
cdr3_aa: CASSTYGDQPQHF

v_call: TRBV29-1
clone_size: NA
d_call: NA
j_call: TRBJ2-1
cdr3_nt: TGCAGCGTTGACGGGGTTGAGCAGTTCTTC
cdr3_aa: CSVDGVEQFF

v_call: TRBV18
clone_size: once
d_call: NA
j_call: TRBJ2-1
cdr3_nt: TGTGCCAGCTCACCCCCCGGTGGGGATAATGAGCAGTTCTTC
cdr3_aa: CASSPPGGDNEQFF

v_call: TRBV19
clone_size: NA
d_call: NA
j_call: TRBJ1-1
cdr3_nt: TGTGCCAGTAGTATTCAGAGCAGAAACACTGAAGCTTTCTTT
cdr3_aa: CASSIQSRNTEAFF

v_call: TRBV11-3
clone_size: NA
d_call: TRBD1
j_call: TRBJ1-2
cdr3_nt: TGTGCCAGCAGCCAGACAGGGAATGGCTACACCTTC
cdr3_aa: CASSQTGNGYTF

v_call: TRBV15
clone_size: NA
d_call: TRBD1
j_call: TRBJ1-5
cdr3_nt: TGTGCCACCAGCAGAGGGCAGGGGGCTAGCCTTCAGCCCCAGCATTTT
cdr3_aa: CATSRGQGASLQPQHF

v_call: TRBV5-1
clone_size: once
d_call: TRBD2
j_call: TRBJ2-2
cdr3_nt: TGCGCCAGCAGCTCCGGGACTAGTAACACCGGGGAGCTGTTTTTT
cdr3_aa: CASSSGTSNTGELFF

v_call: TRBV25-1
clone_size: NA
d_call: NA
j_call: TRBJ2-5
cdr3_nt: TGTGCCAGCAGTGAGGGAACCGTTAGGAACCAGTACTTC
cdr3_aa: CASSEGTVRNQYF

v_call: TRBV29-1
clone_size: NA
d_call: NA
j_call: TRBJ1-2
cdr3_nt: TGCAGCGTCACACCGGGGGGGAAAAGTGGCTACACCTTC
cdr3_aa: CSVTPGGKSGYTF

v_call: TRBV18
clone_size: NA
d_call: NA
j_call: TRBJ1-1
cdr3_nt: TGTGCCAGCTCACCACCGATTGGAAATACTGAAGCTTTCTTT
cdr3_aa: CASSPPIGNTEAFF

v_call: TRBV7-9
clone_size: NA
d_call: NA
j_call: TRBJ1-1
cdr3_nt: TGTGCCAGCCGAAGAATTGACACTGAAGCTTTCTTT
cdr3_aa: CASRRIDTEAFF

v_call: TRBV6-5
clone_size: NA
d_call: TRBD1
j_call: TRBJ2-1
cdr3_nt: TGTGCCAGCAGGGACAGGGACTCCTACAATGAGCAGTTCTTC
cdr3_aa: CASRDRDSYNEQFF

v_call: TRBV2
clone_size: NA
d_call: TRBD1
j_call: TRBJ2-5
cdr3_nt: TGTGCCAGCAGTGAAGCTACAGGGGGCTGGGAGACCCAGTACTTC
cdr3_aa: CASSEATGGWETQYF

v_call: TRBV9
clone_size: NA
d_call: NA
j_call: TRBJ1-2
cdr3_nt: TGTGCCAGCAGCGTAGGCCTCAACATTGAGACAGCTGATAACTATGGCTACACCTTC
cdr3_aa: CASSVGLNIETADNYGYTF

v_call: TRBV11-2
clone_size: once
d_call: NA
j_call: TRBJ2-1
cdr3_nt: TGTGCCAGCAGTTCCCGCCGGGATCACAATGAGCAGTTCTTC
cdr3_aa: CASSSRRDHNEQFF

v_call: TRBV4-3
clone_size: NA
d_call: NA
j_call: TRBJ1-5
cdr3_nt: TGCGCCAGCAGCCAAGATTCCCGGGGGTATCAGCCCCAGCATTTT
cdr3_aa: CASSQDSRGYQPQHF

v_call: TRBV2
clone_size: NA
d_call: TRBD2
j_call: TRBJ2-5
cdr3_nt: TGTGCCAGCGCGGGAGCCTGGGAGACCCAGTACTTC
cdr3_aa: CASAGAWETQYF

v_call: TRBV9
clone_size: NA
d_call: TRBD2
j_call: TRBJ2-1
cdr3_nt: TGTGCCAGCAGCGCCCTCCCTGAGCTAGCGGGTTGGGAGCAGTTCTTC
cdr3_aa: CASSALPELAGWEQFF

v_call: TRBV6-5
clone_size: NA
d_call: NA
j_call: TRBJ2-7
cdr3_nt: TGTGCCAGCGAACCCCGACTCAAATCAAACGAGCAGTACTTC
cdr3_aa: CASEPRLKSNEQYF

v_call: TRBV27
clone_size: NA
d_call: TRBD1
j_call: TRBJ2-1
cdr3_nt: TGTGCCAGCAGTTTGATAGGGGGCCGAACGAGCTCCTACAATGAGCAGTTCTTC
cdr3_aa: CASSLIGGRTSSYNEQFF

v_call: TRBV7-2
clone_size: NA
d_call: TRBD2
j_call: TRBJ2-1
cdr3_nt: TGTGCCAGCAGCTTAGATGGGACGGCGGGAGGGACCCTAGGCAATGAGCAGTTCTTC
cdr3_aa: CASSLDGTAGGTLGNEQFF

v_call: TRBV5-6
clone_size: NA
d_call: NA
j_call: TRBJ1-5
cdr3_nt: TGTGCCAGCAGCCCCGCCGGGAGCGGACAGCCCCAGCATTTT
cdr3_aa: CASSPAGSGQPQHF

v_call: TRBV6-5
clone_size: NA
d_call: NA
j_call: TRBJ2-5
cdr3_nt: TGTGCCAGCAGTTCCCTGGACTCCTGGTACCAAGAGACCCAGTACTTC
cdr3_aa: CASSSLDSWYQETQYF

v_call: TRBV27
clone_size: NA
d_call: NA
j_call: TRBJ2-4
cdr3_nt: TGTGCCAGCTTTTCCCTCCGCACCAAAAACATTCAGTACTTC
cdr3_aa: CASFSLRTKNIQYF

v_call: TRBV7-8
clone_size: NA
d_call: TRBD2
j_call: TRBJ2-3
cdr3_nt: TGTGCCAGCAGCTTAGATAGCGGGGAAAGCACAGATACGCAGTATTTT
cdr3_aa: CASSLDSGESTDTQYF

v_call: TRBV30
clone_size: NA
d_call: NA
j_call: TRBJ2-7
cdr3_nt: TGTGCCTGGAGTGTATTGGGGGGTTCCTACGAGCAGTACTTC
cdr3_aa: CAWSVLGGSYEQYF

v_call: TRBV19
clone_size: NA
d_call: NA
j_call: TRBJ2-7
cdr3_nt: TGTGCCAGTAGTACTGACGGCTACGAGCAGTACTTC
cdr3_aa: CASSTDGYEQYF

v_call: TRBV25-1
clone_size: NA
d_call: NA
j_call: TRBJ2-5
cdr3_nt: TGTGCCAGCAGCGCCGACAGGCAAGAGACCCAGTACTTC
cdr3_aa: CASSADRQETQYF

v_call: TRBV4-1
clone_size: once
d_call: TRBD2
j_call: TRBJ2-7
cdr3_nt: TGCGCCAGCAGCCCGTCCAGCGGGAGGGTCCACGAGCAGTACTTC
cdr3_aa: CASSPSSGRVHEQYF

v_call: TRBV2
clone_size: NA
d_call: TRBD1
j_call: TRBJ2-2
cdr3_nt: TGTGCCAGCAGTCCCGACGGGACAGACGCGAACACCGGGGAGCTGTTTTTT
cdr3_aa: CASSPDGTDANTGELFF

v_call: TRBV9
clone_size: NA
d_call: NA
j_call: TRBJ1-2
cdr3_nt: TGTGCCAGCAGTCCGGGTGATTTTAACTATGGCTACACCTTC
cdr3_aa: CASSPGDFNYGYTF

v_call: TRBV11-2
clone_size: NA
d_call: NA
j_call: TRBJ2-1
cdr3_nt: TGTGCCAGCGCCATGACGAATGAGCAGTTCTTC
cdr3_aa: CASAMTNEQFF

v_call: TRBV5-5
clone_size: NA
d_call: TRBD1
j_call: TRBJ1-1
cdr3_nt: TGTGCCAGCAGCTTGGACAGGGGGCGGACCACTGAAGCTTTCTTT
cdr3_aa: CASSLDRGRTTEAFF

v_call: TRBV6-5
clone_size: NA
d_call: NA
j_call: TRBJ2-7
cdr3_nt: TGTGCCAGCAGTTACTCGTTCACACCAGCCTACGAGCAGTACTTC
cdr3_aa: CASSYSFTPAYEQYF

v_call: TRBV7-9
clone_size: NA
d_call: NA
j_call: TRBJ2-7
cdr3_nt: TGTGCCAGCAGCTTAGCTGCCGGCGAGCAGTACTTC
cdr3_aa: CASSLAAGEQYF

v_call: TRBV7-3
clone_size: NA
d_call: TRBD2
j_call: TRBJ2-7
cdr3_nt: TGTGCCAGCAGCTCTAGCGGTGCGTCCTACGAGCAGTACTTC
cdr3_aa: CASSSSGASYEQYF

v_call: TRBV7-8
clone_size: NA
d_call: NA
j_call: TRBJ2-5
cdr3_nt: TGTGCCAGCAGCTCGGTACTTGAAGAGACCCAGTACTTC
cdr3_aa: CASSSVLEETQYF